Below, one T cell receptor (beta chain) is given with its context. Assay used: immunoSEQ multiplex PCR; TCRdb lists only in-frame clones, some missing. The sample contains more than 250,000 clones, around 88% of which appear only once. The source of the sample is a study of blood T cell repertoires in COVID-19. The study drew participants aged roughly 18 to 95 years from 20 to 30 US areas. Trimming cost V 5 bases and J 8 bases, with 12 bases left between them. The CDR3 runs 13 residues. The germline V gene has CDR1 SGHTA and CDR2 FQGNSA. V gene TRBV7-2 combines with J gene TRBJ1-4; perhaps TRBD1 as D (6 bases). The sequence was collected from a middle-aged woman who had recovered from COVID-19. The source material was PBMCs or T cells enriched from blood (not recorded which). The CDR3 protein is CASSPTGWEKLFF. For the CDR3, the DNA is TGTGCCAGCAGCCCCACAGGGTGGGAAAAACTGTTTTTT.